This TCR beta chain is from a study of Tregs in tolerant kidney transplant recipients. On the study more broadly: Recipients received nonmyeloablative bone marrow transplants from related graft donors, with transient mixed chimerism. Study-level findings and limits: Antigen-driven expansion was suggested because donor-specific Tregs expanded more than all Tregs in tolerant patients. For some patients, primers changed over time, blocking nucleotide-level comparison.

The count of this clone is one. Antigen specificity is unknown. Generated by immunoSEQ multiplex PCR, the TCRdb table keeps only in-frame clones and is missing some. Of about 87,000 clones in the sample, roughly 93% were seen once. CD4+CD25+CD127- Tregs, CD4+CD25- non-Tregs, CD4 and CD8 cells were sorted. This CDR3 has 17 residues. CDR1 is SGHNT and CDR2 is YENEEA in the germline V gene. V lost 5 bases to trimming and J lost 2 bases, with 20 bases between them. The sequence was obtained from a human donor who received a combined kidney and bone marrow transplant. The sample here was CD4+ T cells from blood, taken before the transplant. This sequence joins TRBV11-3 and TRBJ2-3; D might be TRBD2 (5 bases). The CDR3 DNA is TGTGCCAGCAGCCTTACCAGGAGGTCCCTCTACACAGATACGCAGTATTTT. Its protein product is CASSLTRRSLYTDTQYF.